The entry below describes one T cell receptor beta chain. V shed 1 base and J shed 5 bases, with 9 bases lying between them. Germline V gene sequence: CDR1 SGHDN, CDR2 FVKESK. This CDR3 contains 14 residues. Treatment specified: preoperative locoregional IRX-2 cytokine immunotherapy. Preoperative locoregional IRX-2 cytokine immunotherapy was tested in the phase Ib source study. These data belong to a study of preoperative IRX-2 immunotherapy in early breast cancer. Measured with immunoSEQ multiplex PCR; TCRdb has only the in-frame clones, and not every one. The repertoire holds about 89,000 clones, more than 80% seen once, with roughly 1.9% in the top ten.

The chain couples TRBV14 to TRBJ2-1; no reliable D call. Material: tumor tissue, obtained after IRX-2 immunotherapy. This receptor was identified in a human donor with breast cancer. The CDR3 sequence is CASSQGSANNEQFF. CDR3 DNA: TGTGCCAGCAGCCAAGGAAGCGCTAACAATGAGCAGTTCTTC.